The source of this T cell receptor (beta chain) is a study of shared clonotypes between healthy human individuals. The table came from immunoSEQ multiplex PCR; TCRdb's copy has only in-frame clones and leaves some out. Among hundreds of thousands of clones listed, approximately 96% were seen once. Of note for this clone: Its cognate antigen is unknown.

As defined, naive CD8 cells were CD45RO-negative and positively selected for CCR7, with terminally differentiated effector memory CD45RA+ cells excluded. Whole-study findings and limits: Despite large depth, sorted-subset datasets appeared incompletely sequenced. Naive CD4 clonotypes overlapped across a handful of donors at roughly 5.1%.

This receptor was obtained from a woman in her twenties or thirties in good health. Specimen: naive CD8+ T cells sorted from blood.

This CDR3 is CASSLPNTGELFF. CDR3 coding DNA: TGTGCCAGCAGCTTGCCGAACACCGGGGAGCTGTTTTTT. The chain couples TRBV13 to TRBJ2-2; D unclear. CDR1 and CDR2 (germline): PRHDT, FYEKMQ (reference sequence). This CDR3 contains 13 residues. The V end lost 3 bases, the J end lost 0 bases, and 2 bases lay between the germline ends.